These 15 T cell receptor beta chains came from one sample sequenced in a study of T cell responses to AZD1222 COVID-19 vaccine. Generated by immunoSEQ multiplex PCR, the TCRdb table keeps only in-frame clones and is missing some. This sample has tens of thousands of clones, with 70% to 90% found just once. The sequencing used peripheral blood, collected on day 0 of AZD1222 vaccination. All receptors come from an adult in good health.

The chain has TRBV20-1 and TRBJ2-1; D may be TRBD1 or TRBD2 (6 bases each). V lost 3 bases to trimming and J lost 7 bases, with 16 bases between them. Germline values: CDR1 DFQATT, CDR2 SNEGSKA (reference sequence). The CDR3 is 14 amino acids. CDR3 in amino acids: CSASRGVLSNEQFF. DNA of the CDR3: TGCAGTGCTAGTAGGGGGGTCCTTTCTAATGAGCAGTTCTTC.

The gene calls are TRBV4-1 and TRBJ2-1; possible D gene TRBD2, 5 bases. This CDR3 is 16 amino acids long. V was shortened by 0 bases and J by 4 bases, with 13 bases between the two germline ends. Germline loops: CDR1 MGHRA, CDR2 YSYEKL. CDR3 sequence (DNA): TGCGCCAGCAGCCAAGATACGGTAGCGTTGTACAATGAGCAGTTCTTC. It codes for CASSQDTVALYNEQFF.

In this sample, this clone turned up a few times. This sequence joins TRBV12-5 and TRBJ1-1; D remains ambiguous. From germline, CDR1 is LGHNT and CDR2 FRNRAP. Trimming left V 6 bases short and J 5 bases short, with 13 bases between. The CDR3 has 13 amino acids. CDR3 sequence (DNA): TGTGCTAGTGGCCCCCTTGGGAATACTGAAGCTTTCTTT. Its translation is CASGPLGNTEAFF. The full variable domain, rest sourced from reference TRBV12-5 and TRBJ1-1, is DARVTQTPRHKVTEMGQEVTMRCQPILGHNTVFWYRQTMMQGLELLAYFRNRAPLDDSGMPKDRFSAEMPDATLATLKIQPSEPRDSAVYFCASGPLGNTEAFFGQGTRLTVV.

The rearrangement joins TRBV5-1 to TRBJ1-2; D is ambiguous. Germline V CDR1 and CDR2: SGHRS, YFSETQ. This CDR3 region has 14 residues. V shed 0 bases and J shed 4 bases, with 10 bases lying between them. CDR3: CASSLEGPLYGYTF. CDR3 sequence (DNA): TGCGCCAGCAGCTTGGAGGGTCCCCTCTATGGCTACACCTTC.

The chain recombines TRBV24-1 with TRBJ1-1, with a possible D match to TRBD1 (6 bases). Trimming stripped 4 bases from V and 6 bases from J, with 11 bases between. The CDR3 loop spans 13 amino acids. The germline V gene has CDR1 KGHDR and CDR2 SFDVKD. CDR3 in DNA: TGTGCCACCAGTGACGGACAGCTGGCTGAAGCTTTCTTT. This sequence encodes CATSDGQLAEAFF.

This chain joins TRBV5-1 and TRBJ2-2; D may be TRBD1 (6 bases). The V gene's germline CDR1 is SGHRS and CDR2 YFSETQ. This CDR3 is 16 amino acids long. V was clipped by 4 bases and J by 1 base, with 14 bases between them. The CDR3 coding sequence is TGCGCCAGCAGCAACGGACAGCCCTGGAACACCGGGGAGCTGTTTTTT. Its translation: CASSNGQPWNTGELFF.

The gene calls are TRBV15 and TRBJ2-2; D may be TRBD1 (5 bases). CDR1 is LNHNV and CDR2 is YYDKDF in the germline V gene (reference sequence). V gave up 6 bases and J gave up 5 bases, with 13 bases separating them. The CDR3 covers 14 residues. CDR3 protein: CATSEGALTGELFF. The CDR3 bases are TGTGCCACCAGTGAAGGGGCCTTAACCGGGGAGCTGTTTTTT.

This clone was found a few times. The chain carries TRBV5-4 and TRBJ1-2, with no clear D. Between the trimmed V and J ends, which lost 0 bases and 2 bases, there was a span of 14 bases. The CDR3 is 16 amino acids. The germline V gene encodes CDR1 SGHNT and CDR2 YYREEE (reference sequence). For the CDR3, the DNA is TGTGCCAGCAGCTTGGGTTCCCCGCTGGGGAACTATGGCTACACCTTC. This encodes CASSLGSPLGNYGYTF. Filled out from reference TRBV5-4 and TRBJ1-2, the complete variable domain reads ETGVTQSPTHLIKTRGQQVTLRCSSQSGHNTVSWYQQALGQGPQFIFQYYREEENGRGNFPPRFSGLQFPNYSSELNVNALELDDSALYLCASSLGSPLGNYGYTFGSGTRLTVV.

CDR3 DNA sequence: TGTGCCAGCAGCTTGGCAGGGCAAGACGAGCAGTACTTC. Translated, it gives CASSLAGQDEQYF. The chain joins TRBV5-6 to TRBJ2-7; TRBD1 is a possible D gene (5 bases). CDR3 length equals 13 residues. Germline CDR1 is SGHDT and CDR2 is YYEEEE. Trimming stripped 0 bases from V and 5 bases from J, with 9 bases between.

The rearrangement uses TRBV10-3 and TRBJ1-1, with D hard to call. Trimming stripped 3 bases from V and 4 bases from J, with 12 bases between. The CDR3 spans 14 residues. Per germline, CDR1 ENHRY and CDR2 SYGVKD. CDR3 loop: CAISDKGEATEAFF. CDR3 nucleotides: TGTGCCATCAGTGATAAGGGAGAGGCCACTGAAGCTTTCTTT.

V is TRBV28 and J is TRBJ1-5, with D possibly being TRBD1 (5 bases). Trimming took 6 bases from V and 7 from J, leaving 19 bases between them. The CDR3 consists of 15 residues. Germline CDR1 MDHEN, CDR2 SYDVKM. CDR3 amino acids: CASSTPGWPGQPQHF. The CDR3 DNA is TGTGCCAGCAGCACCCCAGGGTGGCCGGGACAGCCCCAGCATTTT.

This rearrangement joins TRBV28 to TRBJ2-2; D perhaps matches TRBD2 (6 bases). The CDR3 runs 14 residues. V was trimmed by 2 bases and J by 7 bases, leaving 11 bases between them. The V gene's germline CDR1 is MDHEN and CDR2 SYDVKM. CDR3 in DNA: TGTGCCAGCAGTTTAGAACTAGCAAACGGGGAGCTGTTTTTT. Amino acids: CASSLELANGELFF. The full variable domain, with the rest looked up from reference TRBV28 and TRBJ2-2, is DVKVTQSSRYLVKRTGEKVFLECVQDMDHENMFWYRQDPGLGLRLIYFSYDVKMKEKGDIPEGYSVSREKKERFSLILESASTNQTSMYLCASSLELANGELFFGEGSRLTVL.

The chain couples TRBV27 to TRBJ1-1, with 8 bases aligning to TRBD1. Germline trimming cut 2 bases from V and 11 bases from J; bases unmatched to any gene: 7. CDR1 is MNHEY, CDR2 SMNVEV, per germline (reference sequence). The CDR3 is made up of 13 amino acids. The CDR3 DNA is TGTGCCAGCAGTTTAAAGCCCAGGGGGCCTGCTTTCTTT. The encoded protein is CASSLKPRGPAFF.

Written as DNA, the CDR3 is TGTGCCAGCAGCTTATACCGGGACAGGGGGGCAGATACGCAGTATTTT. It specifies CASSLYRDRGADTQYF. V gene TRBV7-9 combines with J gene TRBJ2-3; 11 bases map to TRBD1. This CDR3 has 16 residues. The germline V gene encodes CDR1 SEHNR and CDR2 FQNEAQ (reference sequence). Trimming removed 2 bases from V and 4 bases from J; junction bases left unmatched: 5.

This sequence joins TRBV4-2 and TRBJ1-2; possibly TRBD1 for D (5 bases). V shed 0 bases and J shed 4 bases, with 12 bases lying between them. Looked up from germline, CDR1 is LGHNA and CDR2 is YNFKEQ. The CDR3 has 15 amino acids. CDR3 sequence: CASSQDGQGRYGYTF. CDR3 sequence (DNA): TGTGCCAGCAGCCAAGATGGGCAGGGCCGCTATGGCTACACCTTC.